What follows are 27 T cell receptor beta chains derived from one specimen sequenced in a study of cytomegalovirus exposure and HLA in healthy donors. Primers for the PCR totalled 60 Vbeta and 13 Jbeta. This table comes from immunoSEQ multiplex PCR, and its TCRdb copy is limited to in-frame clones, with some not included. The sample holds about 170,000 clones, roughly 80% seen once. Sequenced: PBMCs. The receptors were sampled from a woman between 18 and 29 years old in good health and CMV-seronegative.

J is TRBJ1-2 and V is TRBV4-1, with 7 positions matching TRBD1. V shed 4 bases and J 0 bases; nucleotides not matched to a gene: 8. Germline V lookup: CDR1 MGHRA, CDR2 YSYEKL. This CDR3 has 16 residues. The CDR3 nucleotides read TGCGCCAGCAGCCTAACTACCGGGACAGCTAACTATGGCTACACCTTC. Translated: CASSLTTGTANYGYTF.

This clone was observed a few times. This chain links TRBV18 with TRBJ2-7, with D perhaps matching TRBD2 (6 bases). Germline CDR1 and CDR2: KGHSH and LQKENI. V dropped 0 bases and J dropped 0 bases, with 12 bases sitting between them. CDR3 length equals 16 residues. CDR3 in amino acids: CASSPPGTSRSYEQYF. For the CDR3, the DNA is TGTGCCAGCTCACCACCGGGGACTTCCCGCTCCTACGAGCAGTACTTC.

The CDR3 bases are TGTGCCAGCAGATGGGACTCCGAAGTAGGGGAGCTGTTTTTT. The encoded protein is CASRWDSEVGELFF. The chain is built from TRBV2 and TRBJ2-2, with D possibly being TRBD2 (6 bases). The CDR3 totals 14 residues. Germline loops: CDR1 SNHLY, CDR2 FYNNEI. V was cut by 6 bases and J by 8 bases, with 16 bases left in between.

On this clone: At one of its ends the junction is not consistent with the germline gene, which may arise from a read error. The chain joins TRBV7-9 to TRBJ1-5, with D tentatively TRBD1 (5 bases). Germline CDR1 is SEHNR and CDR2 is FQNEAQ (reference sequence). The CDR3 sequence is 12 residues long. The CDR3: CSSSHEVDRLHF. CDR3 bases: TGTTCCAGCAGCCATGAGGTAGACAGATTGCATTTT. The variable domain in full, completed from reference TRBV7-9 and TRBJ1-5, reads DTGVSQNPRHKITKRGQNVTFRCDPISEHNRLYWYRQTLGQGPEFLTYFQNEAQLEKSRLLSDRFSAERPKGSFSTLEIQRTEQGDSAMYLCSSSHEVDRLHFGDGTRLSIL.

V gene TRBV15 combines with J gene TRBJ2-1; D might be TRBD2 (5 bases). The V end was cut by 0 bases, the J end by 6 bases, with 15 bases between. CDR1 LNHNV and CDR2 YYDKDF come from the germline V gene (reference sequence). The length of the CDR3 is 16 residues. The CDR3 protein is CATSREAVTRINEQFF. DNA of the CDR3: TGTGCCACCAGCAGAGAGGCCGTCACTAGGATCAATGAGCAGTTCTTC.

J is TRBJ1-5 and V is TRBV6-5, with TRBD1 matching over 8 bases. Trimming at V came to 2 bases and at J to 2 bases, leaving 5 bases not matched to a gene. Per the germline V gene, CDR1 is MNHEY and CDR2 is SVGAGI. This CDR3 has 16 amino acids. CDR3 bases: TGTGCCAGCAGTTACGGCAGGGGGCAGGGCAATCAGCCCCAGCATTTT. Translated: CASSYGRGQGNQPQHF.

About this clone itself: Germline is not matched at one junction end, which may reflect a read error. The chain has TRBV4-1 and TRBJ1-5; 7 nucleotides line up with TRBD1. The CDR3 consists of 15 residues. Germline V CDR1 and CDR2: MGHRA, YSYEKL. CDR3 protein: CASSQRQGSNRPQHF. For the CDR3, the DNA is TGCGCCAGCAGCCAAAGACAGGGCAGCAATCGGCCCCAGCATTTT.

This clone was recorded only once. V gene TRBV6-5 combines with J gene TRBJ2-1, with 12 bases fitting TRBD2. The CDR3 sequence is 16 residues long. CDR1 is MNHEY, CDR2 SVGAGI, per germline. Trimming took 6 bases from V and 8 from J; bases not matched to a gene: 11. CDR3 in amino acids: CASSYGRLAGGDEQFF. CDR3 coding DNA: TGTGCCAGCAGCTACGGGCGGCTAGCGGGAGGGGATGAGCAGTTCTTC.

This chain links TRBV5-4 with TRBJ2-3; tentatively, D is TRBD2 (6 bases). Germline-derived CDR1 and CDR2 are SGHNT and YYREEE (reference sequence). The ends were cut back, 0 bases at V and 5 bases at J, with 10 bases in the middle. The CDR3 has 14 amino acids. CDR3 sequence (DNA): TGTGCCAGCAGCTTGGTTAGGGGAGGAGATACGCAGTATTTT. Protein sequence: CASSLVRGGDTQYF. The whole variable domain, remainder taken from reference TRBV5-4 and TRBJ2-3, is ETGVTQSPTHLIKTRGQQVTLRCSSQSGHNTVSWYQQALGQGPQFIFQYYREEENGRGNFPPRFSGLQFPNYSSELNVNALELDDSALYLCASSLVRGGDTQYFGPGTRLTVL.

The rearrangement uses TRBV5-6 and TRBJ1-3; maybe TRBD1 (5 bases). The CDR3 sequence is 17 residues long. V lost 0 bases and J 0 bases, leaving 13 bases between the germline ends. Germline CDR1 is SGHDT and CDR2 is YYEEEE. DNA of the CDR3: TGTGCCAGCAGCTTGGTGGCAGGGCTTAGCTCTGGAAACACCATATATTTT. Translated, it gives CASSLVAGLSSGNTIYF.

CDR3 bases: TGTGCCAGCAGTTATAGCGGGAGGGGTCCTTACAATGAGCAGTTCTTC. As protein: CASSYSGRGPYNEQFF. V is TRBV28 and J is TRBJ2-1; 11 nucleotides align to TRBD2. The trim removed 4 bases at V and 4 bases at J, leaving 6 bases unmatched. Germline loops: CDR1 MDHEN, CDR2 SYDVKM. The CDR3 covers 16 residues.

This clone has a single count. V gene TRBV28 combines with J gene TRBJ2-7; 15 positions agree with TRBD2. This CDR3 has 17 residues. J was trimmed by 5 bases and V by 6 bases; bases with no gene match: 11. In germline, CDR1 is MDHEN, CDR2 SYDVKM. The CDR3 spells CASSPAGTSGRRNEQYF. CDR3 coding DNA: TGTGCCAGCAGCCCCGCAGGGACTAGCGGGAGGCGGAACGAGCAGTACTTC. Filled out from reference TRBV28 and TRBJ2-7, the complete variable domain reads DVKVTQSSRYLVKRTGEKVFLECVQDMDHENMFWYRQDPGLGLRLIYFSYDVKMKEKGDIPEGYSVSREKKERFSLILESASTNQTSMYLCASSPAGTSGRRNEQYFGPGTRLTVT.

The rearrangement uses TRBV30 and TRBJ1-1; the match to TRBD1 covers 8 bases. The CDR3 loop spans 15 amino acids. Germline loops: CDR1 GTSNPN, CDR2 SVGIG (reference sequence). V trimming: 3 bases; J trimming: 3 bases; junction bases outside the gene matches: 9. CDR3 sequence reads: CAWRSRTGYDTEAFF. As DNA, the CDR3 is TGTGCCTGGAGGTCCCGGACAGGGTACGACACTGAAGCTTTCTTT.

The genes are TRBV7-9 and TRBJ2-3; 8 positions agree with TRBD2. The CDR3 consists of 15 residues. Germline values: CDR1 SEHNR, CDR2 FQNEAQ (reference sequence). V lost 5 bases and J lost 0; bases outside the gene matches: 4. This CDR3 reads CASSHGTRSTDTQYF. DNA of the CDR3: TGTGCCAGCAGCCACGGGACTAGAAGCACAGATACGCAGTATTTT.

The rearrangement links TRBV28 to TRBJ2-7, with D tentatively TRBD1 (6 bases). There are 15 residues in the CDR3. Deletions cut 4 bases from V and 3 bases from J, with 16 bases between. Per the germline V gene, CDR1 is MDHEN and CDR2 is SYDVKM. The CDR3 sequence is CASSSPSEGDYEQYF. The CDR3 nucleotides read TGTGCCAGCAGTTCGCCGTCCGAGGGGGACTACGAGCAGTACTTC.

This chain uses TRBV19 with TRBJ1-5; D is undetermined. The V end was cut by 6 bases, the J end by 9 bases, with 9 bases between. CDR3 length equals 11 residues. The germline gives CDR1 LNHDA, CDR2 SQIVND (reference sequence). The CDR3 sequence is CASREEGPQHF. The DNA for the CDR3 is TGTGCCAGTAGAGAGGAGGGGCCCCAGCATTTT.

This clone has a single count. The V call is TRBV5-1, the J call TRBJ1-2; a possible D gene is TRBD1 (6 bases). The germline V and J ends were trimmed by 6 bases and 8 bases, with 20 bases remaining between them. The length of the CDR3 is 14 residues. Germline CDR1 SGHRS, CDR2 YFSETQ. The CDR3 DNA sequence: TGCGCCAGCACCCCTTGGGGACAAAGTGGCGGCTACACCTTC. It encodes CASTPWGQSGGYTF.

The chain has TRBV5-1 and TRBJ2-1; 13 nucleotides agree with TRBD2. V lost 0 bases and J lost 9; bases outside the gene matches: 6. Germline V lookup: CDR1 SGHRS, CDR2 YFSETQ. The CDR3 runs 16 residues. The CDR3 region has the DNA TGCGCCAGCAGCTTGGCTCGGACTAGCGGGAGAGGTGAGCAGTTCTTC. Its protein product is CASSLARTSGRGEQFF.

The sample holds one count of this clone. The genes are TRBV13 and TRBJ1-6, with 7 bases fitting TRBD1. Unmatched junction bases numbered 3, after V lost 5 bases and J lost 5 bases. The germline V gene encodes CDR1 PRHDT and CDR2 FYEKMQ (reference sequence). This CDR3 region has 14 residues. CDR3 nucleotide sequence: TGTGCCAGCAGCCTGGGACAGAATAATTCACCCCTCCACTTT. This sequence encodes CASSLGQNNSPLHF.

This chain uses TRBV7-9 with TRBJ1-3; possibly TRBD1 for D (5 bases). V was cut by 5 bases and J by 1 base, with 9 bases left in between. Germline V gives CDR1 SEHNR, CDR2 FQNEAQ (reference sequence). The CDR3 contains 14 residues. This CDR3 is CASSPGTSGNTIYF. The CDR3 DNA reads TGTGCCAGCAGCCCCGGGACTTCTGGAAACACCATATATTTT. The whole variable domain, remainder taken from reference TRBV7-9 and TRBJ1-3, is DTGVSQNPRHKITKRGQNVTFRCDPISEHNRLYWYRQTLGQGPEFLTYFQNEAQLEKSRLLSDRFSAERPKGSFSTLEIQRTEQGDSAMYLCASSPGTSGNTIYFGEGSWLTVV.

The chain has TRBV19 and TRBJ2-5; 12 nucleotides agree with TRBD2. The CDR3 consists of 16 residues. The germline CDR1 and CDR2 sequences are LNHDA and SQIVND (reference sequence). V lost 3 bases, J lost 6 bases, and 8 bases stayed unmatched. The CDR3 DNA is TGTGCCAGTAGTATGTCTAGCGGGAGGGCCAGCCAGACCCAGTACTTC. Translating gives CASSMSSGRASQTQYF.

The chain couples TRBV9 to TRBJ2-7, with a tentative D call TRBD2 (5 bases). Germline-derived CDR1 and CDR2 are SGDLS and YYNGEE. This CDR3 has 13 residues. V was shortened by 4 bases and J by 5 bases, with 13 bases between the two germline ends. The CDR3: CASSPSPGNEQYF. The CDR3 region has the DNA TGTGCCAGCAGCCCTTCGCCCGGGAACGAGCAGTACTTC.

This sequence joins TRBV19 and TRBJ2-7; 9 bases map to TRBD1. V shed 0 bases, J shed 4 bases, and the junction held 7 bases outside the gene matches. Germline assignment: CDR1 LNHDA and CDR2 SQIVND (reference sequence). This CDR3 spans 16 amino acids. In DNA form, the CDR3 reads TGTGCCAGTAGTATAGATCACGGGACAGGGTCTTACGAGCAGTACTTC. Its translation is CASSIDHGTGSYEQYF.

Concerning this clone: At one of its ends the junction is not consistent with the germline gene, which may arise from a read error. This CDR3 reads CASSIGLYYNF. The CDR3 region has the DNA TGTGCCAGTAGTATAGGACTGTATTACAATTTT. The chain is built from TRBV19 and TRBJ1-5, with D uncertain. This CDR3 is 11 amino acids long. CDR1 is LNHDA, CDR2 SQIVND, per germline (reference sequence).

This clone was picked up a small number of times. The gene calls are TRBV5-1 and TRBJ1-1; D is unresolved. The CDR3 contains 13 residues. V lost 4 bases to trimming and J lost 1 base, with 8 bases between them. The germline gives CDR1 SGHRS, CDR2 YFSETQ. The CDR3 protein is CASSETQNTEAFF. In nucleotides, the CDR3 is TGCGCCAGCAGCGAGACACAGAACACTGAAGCTTTCTTT.

On this clone itself: Sequence at one end of the junction differs from germline and may be a read error. This chain connects TRBV7-7 to TRBJ2-7; 13 bases map to TRBD2. From germline, CDR1 is SSHAT and CDR2 FNYEAQ (reference sequence). The CDR3 runs to 20 residues. Here the CDR3 reads CASSLGPQTSGRSISYEQYF. The CDR3 coding sequence is TGTGCTAGCAGCTTAGGGCCCCAGACTAGCGGGAGGTCCATTTCCTACGAGCAGTACTTC.

The J gene is TRBJ1-2, the V gene TRBV6-6, with TRBD1 matching over 10 bases. CDR1 MNHNY and CDR2 SVGAGI come from the germline V gene (reference sequence). V dropped 8 bases and J dropped 4; count of bases not matched to a gene: 10. CDR3 length: 15 residues. CDR3 loop: CASGGRDRGLYGYTF. The CDR3 DNA reads TGTGCCAGCGGGGGCCGGGACAGGGGACTCTATGGCTACACCTTC.